These T cell receptor beta chains were read from a single sample in a study of vaccination effects on CD4 cells after COVID-19. Sequencing was performed with immunoSEQ multiplex PCR; in TCRdb, only in-frame clones are kept and a portion is missing. The data hold approximately 78,000 clones, with 80% to 85% observed a single time. Their antigens are not known. The sequences come from CD4+ T cells from PBMCs cultured with HCoV-229E spike peptides, collected after COVID-19 vaccination. These receptors were collected from a human donor who received a COVID-19 vaccine. The CDR3 runs from the conserved cysteine through the conserved F or W. A D gene is named only where the DNA matches it firmly. Size is stated for part of the rows, as once, few or many counts, or as a class when the clone is expanded.

size: once; J: TRBJ2-5; D: TRBD1; V: TRBV4-3; DNA: TGCGCCAGCAGCCAAGGGGACAGGGACCAAGAGACCCAGTACTTC; CDR3: CASSQGDRDQETQYF
size: -; J: TRBJ1-5; D: TRBD1; V: TRBV6-1; DNA: TGTGCCAGCAGTGAGCCAGGGGGAAATCAGCCCCAGCATTTT; CDR3: CASSEPGGNQPQHF
size: -; J: TRBJ1-5; D: -; V: TRBV6-7; DNA: TGTGCCAGCAGTTACTCCCTCGGGCGGGGGGCCCATCAGCCCCAGCATTTT; CDR3: CASSYSLGRGAHQPQHF
size: -; J: TRBJ2-2; D: -; V: TRBV2; DNA: TGTGCCAGCAGTGACCACACGTGGAACACCGGGGAGCTGTTTTTT; CDR3: CASSDHTWNTGELFF
size: once; J: TRBJ2-5; D: TRBD1; V: TRBV5-1; DNA: TGCGCCAGCAGCAAACAGGGGACGATCCAAGAGACCCAGTACTTC; CDR3: CASSKQGTIQETQYF
size: -; J: TRBJ2-3; D: -; V: TRBV5-1; DNA: TGCGCCAGCAGCCTGGCCGTAGATACGCAGTATTTT; CDR3: CASSLAVDTQYF
size: -; J: TRBJ2-2; D: -; V: TRBV6-5; DNA: TGTGCCAGCATTAGGACAAGGACCGACAGCGGGGAGCTGTTTTTT; CDR3: CASIRTRTDSGELFF
size: -; J: TRBJ2-2; D: -; V: TRBV5-1; DNA: TGCGCCAGCAGCCTGACCCGGGACTGGAACACCGGGGAGCTGTTTTTT; CDR3: CASSLTRDWNTGELFF
size: -; J: TRBJ1-4; D: TRBD1; V: TRBV9; DNA: TGTGCCAGCAGCGAGAGGACAGGGGGAGAAACTAATGAAAAACTGTTTTTT; CDR3: CASSERTGGETNEKLFF
size: -; J: TRBJ2-5; D: TRBD2; V: TRBV19; DNA: TGTGCCAGTAGTATGGGATCGGGGACTAGCGGGGGGTTCTTTTGGAAGACCCAGTACTTC; CDR3: CASSMGSGTSGGFFWKTQYF
size: -; J: TRBJ2-3; D: TRBD2; V: TRBV19; DNA: TGTGCCAGTAGTATATGGCTAGCGGCTAGCACAGATACGCAGTATTTT; CDR3: CASSIWLAASTDTQYF
size: -; J: TRBJ2-5; D: -; V: TRBV18; DNA: TGTGCCAGCTCACCATTAAGGGGCAGGGAGACCCAGTACTTC; CDR3: CASSPLRGRETQYF
size: -; J: TRBJ1-1; D: -; V: TRBV6-5; DNA: TGTGCCAGCAGCCTGTCTTGGGGTAGCACTGAAGCTTTCTTT; CDR3: CASSLSWGSTEAFF
size: -; J: TRBJ1-5; D: -; V: TRBV4-3; DNA: TGCGCCAGCAGCCAAGACAGGGGAACGGGGCCCCAGCATTTT; CDR3: CASSQDRGTGPQHF
size: few; J: TRBJ1-6; D: TRBD1; V: TRBV30; DNA: TGTGCCGGCTACAGGGGGCTGAGGAATTCACCCCTCCACTTT; CDR3: CAGYRGLRNSPLHF
size: -; J: TRBJ1-1; D: -; V: TRBV10-1; DNA: TGCGCCAGCAGTGAAGATCGATACACTGAAGCTTTCTTT; CDR3: CASSEDRYTEAFF
size: -; J: TRBJ2-5; D: TRBD2; V: TRBV3-1/TRBV3-2; DNA: TGTGCCAGCAGCAGAAACCTAGCGGGGGCCGCTAATCCGGGGGAGACCCAGTACTTC; CDR3: CASSRNLAGAANPGETQYF
size: few; J: TRBJ1-1; D: -; V: TRBV6-2/TRBV6-3; DNA: TGTGCCAGCAGTTACTGGGTCGGGGAGTCCAGCACTGAAGCTTTCTTT; CDR3: CASSYWVGESSTEAFF
size: few; J: TRBJ1-2; D: -; V: TRBV18; DNA: TGTGCCAGCTCACCACCGGAAGTCAACTATGGCTACACCTTC; CDR3: CASSPPEVNYGYTF
size: -; J: TRBJ2-2; D: -; V: TRBV6-4; DNA: TGTGCCAGCAGTGACAGAAACACCGGGGAGCTGTTTTTT; CDR3: CASSDRNTGELFF
size: -; J: TRBJ1-6; D: TRBD1; V: TRBV19; DNA: TGTGCCAGTAGTCCAAGGGACAGGGGCCTCGTCTCACCCCTCCACTTT; CDR3: CASSPRDRGLVSPLHF
size: -; J: TRBJ2-1; D: TRBD1; V: TRBV24-1; DNA: TGTGCCACCAGTGACCGGGGACAGGGAACCTTTGATGAGCAGTTCTTC; CDR3: CATSDRGQGTFDEQFF
size: few; J: TRBJ1-2; D: -; V: TRBV24-1; DNA: TGTGCCACCAGTGCGCGGTCGGGGGCCGACTATGGCTACACCTTC; CDR3: CATSARSGADYGYTF
size: -; J: TRBJ1-1; D: TRBD1; V: TRBV3-1/TRBV3-2; DNA: TGTGCCAGCAGCCCTGACAGGGGTGGGACTGAAGCTTTCTTT; CDR3: CASSPDRGGTEAFF
size: -; J: TRBJ2-1; D: TRBD2; V: TRBV7-3; DNA: TGTGCCAGCAGCTTAGGACTAGATGTCAGTGAGCAGTTCTTC; CDR3: CASSLGLDVSEQFF
size: once; J: TRBJ2-3; D: TRBD2; V: TRBV5-1; DNA: TGCGCCAGCAGCCAAAGAGCGGGGGGGGTGAGAGATACGCAGTATTTT; CDR3: CASSQRAGGVRDTQYF
size: -; J: TRBJ2-5; D: -; V: TRBV28; DNA: TGTGCCAGCAGTACGCCGACAGGAAGGGGCCAGCAGACCCAGTACTTC; CDR3: CASSTPTGRGQQTQYF
size: -; J: TRBJ1-4; D: TRBD1; V: TRBV30; DNA: TGTGCCTGCCCGGGACAGGGGAATGAAAAACTGTTTTTT; CDR3: CACPGQGNEKLFF
size: -; J: TRBJ2-3; D: -; V: TRBV6-5; DNA: TGTGCCAGCAGTAGCGGACAGCCCACAGATACGCAGTATTTT; CDR3: CASSSGQPTDTQYF
size: -; J: TRBJ1-4; D: -; V: TRBV5-1; DNA: TGCGCCAGCAGCTTGGTAACAGGAGGAAATGAAAAACTGTTTTTT; CDR3: CASSLVTGGNEKLFF
size: -; J: TRBJ2-3; D: -; V: TRBV9; DNA: TGTGCCAGCAGCGTAGGGGGCTTAGGAGATACGCAGTATTTT; CDR3: CASSVGGLGDTQYF
size: -; J: TRBJ1-5; D: -; V: TRBV5-8; DNA: TGTGCCAGCAGCGTGAACCAGGATAGAAATCAGCCCCAGCATTTT; CDR3: CASSVNQDRNQPQHF
size: once; J: TRBJ1-2; D: TRBD1; V: TRBV6-6; DNA: TGTGCCAGCAGTTCGAGACAGGGGATCCGGGGCTACACCTTC; CDR3: CASSSRQGIRGYTF
size: -; J: TRBJ2-4; D: -; V: TRBV24-1; DNA: TGTGCCACCAGTGACAGGATTGCAAACATTCAGTACTTC; CDR3: CATSDRIANIQYF
size: -; J: TRBJ1-1; D: -; V: TRBV7-3; DNA: TGTGCCAGCAGCTCGACGGGGTTCACTGAAGCTTTCTTT; CDR3: CASSSTGFTEAFF
size: -; J: TRBJ1-2; D: -; V: TRBV5-1; DNA: TGCGCCAGCAGCGATCCACCCGCGGGGGAGGGCTACACCTTC; CDR3: CASSDPPAGEGYTF
size: once; J: TRBJ2-6; D: -; V: TRBV19; DNA: TGTGCCACCGGAGGGGGATCCTCTGGGGCCAACGTCCTGACTTTC; CDR3: CATGGGSSGANVLTF
size: -; J: TRBJ1-2; D: -; V: TRBV6-6; DNA: TGTGCCAGCAGTTACACAGGAGAATATGGCTACACCTTC; CDR3: CASSYTGEYGYTF